This note documents a single TCR beta chain sequence. The CDR3 has 17 residues. In the sorted-subset replicate PCRs, 200 ng DNA, 25,000 to 30,000 T cell genomes, was used. Some clones are missing from TCRdb's copy, which holds only in-frame ones; the method was immunoSEQ multiplex PCR. This table has about 2 million clones, approximately 94% appearing once. The data belong to a study of shared clonotypes between healthy human individuals. Study information: CD4 naive cells filled three plates per donor, CD4 memory three, CD8 naive two and CD8 memory one.

Naive CD8 populations comprised CD45RO-negative cells positively selected for CCR7, excluding terminally differentiated effector memory CD45RA+ cells. The V and J genes are TRBV21-1 and TRBJ2-1; whether TRBD2, the table's D call, matches the DNA was not checked. TRBV21-1 is shown as a pseudogene. Sequencing was performed on naive CD8+ T cells sorted from blood. This TCR came from a young man in good health. The CDR3 nucleotides are TGTGCCAGCAGCAAAGATTCGGGAGATAGCTCCTACAATGAGCAGTTCTTC. Translating gives CASSKDSGDSSYNEQFF.